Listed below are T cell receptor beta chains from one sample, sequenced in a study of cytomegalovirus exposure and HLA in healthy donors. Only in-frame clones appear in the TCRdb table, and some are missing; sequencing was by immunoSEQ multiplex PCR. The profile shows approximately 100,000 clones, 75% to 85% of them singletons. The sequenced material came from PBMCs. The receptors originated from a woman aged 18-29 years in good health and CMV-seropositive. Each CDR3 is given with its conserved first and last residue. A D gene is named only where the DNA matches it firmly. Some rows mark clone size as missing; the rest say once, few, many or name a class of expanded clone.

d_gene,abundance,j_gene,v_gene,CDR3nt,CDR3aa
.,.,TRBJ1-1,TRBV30,TGTGCCTCCATTTCCGGCAGCGGCACTGAAGCTTTCTTT,CASISGSGTEAFF
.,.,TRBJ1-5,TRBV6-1,TGTGCCAGCAGGGAAACAGGGAACCGATATAGCAATCAGCCCCAGCATTTT,CASRETGNRYSNQPQHF
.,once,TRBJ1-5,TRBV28,TGTGCCAGCAGTTTATTTGTCTATAGCAATCAGCCCCAGCATTTT,CASSLFVYSNQPQHF
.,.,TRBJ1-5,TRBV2,TGTGCCAGCAGTGGCAGGGAGGGTCAGCCCCAGCATTTT,CASSGREGQPQHF
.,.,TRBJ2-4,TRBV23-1,TGCGCCAGCAGTCAATCGGGCGGGGACTCCTTAGCCAAAAACATTCAGTACTTC,CASSQSGGDSLAKNIQYF
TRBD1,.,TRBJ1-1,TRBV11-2,TGTGCCAGCAGCTTAGCACAGGGGTTGAACACTGAAGCTTTCTTT,CASSLAQGLNTEAFF
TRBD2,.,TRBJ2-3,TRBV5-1,TGCGCCAGCAGCTTGCCCACTAGCGCTACTAGCACAGATACGCAGTATTTT,CASSLPTSATSTDTQYF
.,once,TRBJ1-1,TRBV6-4,TGTGCCAGCACAGTTGGGGGGGTTACTGAAGCTTTCTTT,CASTVGGVTEAFF
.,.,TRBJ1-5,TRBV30,TGTGCCTGGGGATCAGCGGGGAATAATCAGCCCCAGCATTTT,CAWGSAGNNQPQHF
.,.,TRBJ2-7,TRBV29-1,TGCAGCGACCGGGACACTCCCTACGAGCAGTACTTC,CSDRDTPYEQYF
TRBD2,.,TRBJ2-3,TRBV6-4,TGTGCCAGCAGTGTTACTGCGGGGGGGCAGAGAGATACGCAGTATTTT,CASSVTAGGQRDTQYF
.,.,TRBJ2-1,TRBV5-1,TGCGCCAGCACTCGCGACAATGAGCAGTTCTTC,CASTRDNEQFF